The 14 T cell receptor beta chains in this list originate from one sample, sequenced in a study of CD8 T cells in Susac syndrome. It was with random hexamers that about 0.45 to 1 ug RNA was reverse transcribed. One entry per CDR3 protein results from TCRdb running MiXCR on the immunoSEQ multiplex PCR reads. The top ten hold about 0.15% of the sample, which has about 150,000 distinct CDR3 sequences, about 95% seen once. Sequences were obtained from CD8+ T cells from PBMCs. The receptor source for this set is a human donor with multiple sclerosis.

V gene TRBV29-1 combines with J gene TRBJ2-5, with D possibly called TRBD1 or TRBD2 (5 bases each). This CDR3 is built from 10 residues. Trimming left V 7 bases short and J 4 bases short, with 7 bases between. The germline V gene encodes CDR1 SQVTM and CDR2 ANQGSEA. CDR3 DNA sequence: TGCAGCGCTGGGGGAGAGACCCAGTACTTC. Its translation is CSAGGETQYF.

V usage is TRBV27 and J usage is TRBJ1-4, with D hard to call. The CDR3 loop spans 15 amino acids. V lost 3 bases and J lost 5, with 13 bases in between. Germline CDR1 MNHEY, CDR2 SMNVEV (reference sequence). The CDR3 sequence: CASSLVGPSNEKLFF. CDR3 sequence (DNA): TGTGCCAGCAGTTTGGTAGGGCCGTCAAATGAAAAACTGTTTTTT. The entire variable domain, with the rest obtained from reference TRBV27 and TRBJ1-4, is as follows: EAQVTQNPRYLITVTGKKLTVTCSQNMNHEYMSWYRQDPGLGLRQIYYSMNVEVTDKGDVPEGYKVSRKEKRNFPLILESPSPNQTSLYFCASSLVGPSNEKLFFGSGTQLSVL.

The rearrangement links TRBV2 to TRBJ2-7; possible D gene TRBD1, 7 bases. Germline CDR1 SNHLY, CDR2 FYNNEI. V dropped 4 bases and J dropped 3 bases, with 13 bases sitting between them. This CDR3 is 14 amino acids long. The CDR3 region is CASSGGDSRYEQYV. In DNA form, the CDR3 reads TGTGCCAGCAGTGGGGGGGACAGCCGCTACGAGCAGTACGTC.

In its sample, this clonotype was seen once. The rearrangement links TRBV20-1 to TRBJ2-7; TRBD1 matches at 7 bases. This CDR3 region has 15 residues. J gave up 1 base and V 2 bases, and 8 bases lay outside the gene matches. Germline-derived CDR1 and CDR2 are DFQATT and SNEGSKA (reference sequence). The CDR3 DNA reads as TGCAGTGCTAGATCCCTGACAGGGAATTCCTACGAGCAGTACTTC. Residues: CSARSLTGNSYEQYF.

This clonotype was observed a few times. V usage is TRBV12-3 or TRBV12-4 and J usage is TRBJ2-7; perhaps TRBD2 as D (6 bases). Trimming left V 0 bases short and J 6 bases short, with 9 bases between. CDR3 length: 13 amino acids. The CDR3 DNA reads as TGTGCCAGCAGTTTAGCGCTGGGGGGCGAGCAGTACTTC. Protein: CASSLALGGEQYF.

V and J are TRBV27 and TRBJ2-7; the match to TRBD2 covers 8 bases. The CDR3 contains 15 residues. V was clipped by 2 bases and J by 2 bases; unmatched bases: 5. CDR1 is MNHEY, CDR2 SMNVEV, per germline (reference sequence). CDR3 DNA sequence: TGTGCCAGCAGTTTAACCCGGGGACTAGCCTACGAGCAGTACTTC. The encoded protein is CASSLTRGLAYEQYF.

The chain couples TRBV5-1 to TRBJ2-1, with unresolved D. V lost 4 bases, J lost 7 bases, and 6 bases lay in between. Germline values: CDR1 SGHRS, CDR2 YFSETQ. The CDR3 has 11 residues. The CDR3 DNA sequence: TGCGCCAGCAGCGTATCGAATGAGCAGTTCTTC. Residues: CASSVSNEQFF.

The chain has TRBV27 and TRBJ2-7; TRBD1 aligns across 7 bases. Germline V gives CDR1 MNHEY, CDR2 SMNVEV (reference sequence). This CDR3 is built from 13 residues. The trim removed 8 bases at V and 4 bases at J, leaving 8 bases unmatched. CDR3 sequence (DNA): TGTGCCAGCGGTACAGGGGTGGGATACGAGCAGTACGTC. It is translated as CASGTGVGYEQYV.

This clonotype was observed a single time. The chain links TRBV3-1 to TRBJ1-2; D ambiguous. The CDR3 runs to 13 residues. Germline V gives CDR1 LGHDT, CDR2 YNNKEL (reference sequence). V was pared by 0 bases and J by 4 bases, with 6 bases between. CDR3 nucleotides: TGTGCCAGCAGCCAAGATGACGGCTATGGCTACACCTTC. This codes for CASSQDDGYGYTF.

This chain joins TRBV9 and TRBJ2-1, with 8 nucleotides matching TRBD1. Germline CDR1 and CDR2: SGDLS and YYNGEE. Germline trimming cut 0 bases from V and 0 bases from J; bases unmatched to any gene: 17. The CDR3 is made up of 21 amino acids. Here the CDR3 DNA reads TGTGCCAGCAGCGTAGTTGGTTGGACAGGGTCTTCCCTAAGCTCCTACAATGAGCAGTTCTTC. Amino acids: CASSVVGWTGSSLSSYNEQFF.

This clonotype has only one observation. The V and J genes are TRBV29-1 and TRBJ1-1; TRBD1 aligns across 7 bases. Germline CDR1 is SQVTM and CDR2 is ANQGSEA. The CDR3 runs to 12 residues. The ends lost 7 bases at V and 0 bases at J; junction bases unmatched: 2. CDR3 nucleotide sequence: TGCAGCGCTGGGACAGTGAACACTGAAGCTTTCTTT. Its translation is CSAGTVNTEAFF.

The gene calls are TRBV7-9 and TRBJ1-1; D is ambiguous. This CDR3 has 14 amino acids. The V gene lost 4 bases and the J gene lost 4 bases, with 13 bases spanning the gap. Germline CDR1 reads SEHNR; CDR2 reads FQNEAQ (reference sequence). The CDR3 bases are TGTGCCAGCAGCTCACCGGGATTATCCACTGAAGCTTTCTTT. It yields the protein CASSSPGLSTEAFF.

This chain joins TRBV7-9 and TRBJ2-5; tentative D call: TRBD1 (7 bases). The CDR3 has 14 residues. The ends were cut back, 4 bases at V and 5 bases at J, with 14 bases in the middle. Germline V gene data show CDR1 as SEHNR and CDR2 as FQNEAQ (reference sequence). CDR3 bases: TGTGCCAGCAGCTGGCAGGGGGGACTGGAGACCCAGTACTTC. It yields the protein CASSWQGGLETQYF. Looking up the rest from reference TRBV7-9 and TRBJ2-5 gives the full variable domain: DTGVSQNPRHKITKRGQNVTFRCDPISEHNRLYWYRQTLGQGPEFLTYFQNEAQLEKSRLLSDRFSAERPKGSFSTLEIQRTEQGDSAMYLCASSWQGGLETQYFGPGTRLLVL.

This rearrangement joins TRBV27 to TRBJ2-6, with D possibly TRBD1 on 6 matching bases. The CDR3 length is 12 residues. The ends were cut back, 3 bases at V and 16 bases at J, with 13 bases in the middle. CDR1 and CDR2 from the germline V gene are MNHEY and SMNVEV (reference sequence). CDR3 in amino acids: CASSLGNRALTF. The CDR3 DNA is TGTGCCAGCAGTTTGGGAAACAGGGCTCTGACTTTC. The whole variable domain, remainder taken from reference TRBV27 and TRBJ2-6, is EAQVTQNPRYLITVTGKKLTVTCSQNMNHEYMSWYRQDPGLGLRQIYYSMNVEVTDKGDVPEGYKVSRKEKRNFPLILESPSPNQTSLYFCASSLGNRALTFGAGSRLTVL.